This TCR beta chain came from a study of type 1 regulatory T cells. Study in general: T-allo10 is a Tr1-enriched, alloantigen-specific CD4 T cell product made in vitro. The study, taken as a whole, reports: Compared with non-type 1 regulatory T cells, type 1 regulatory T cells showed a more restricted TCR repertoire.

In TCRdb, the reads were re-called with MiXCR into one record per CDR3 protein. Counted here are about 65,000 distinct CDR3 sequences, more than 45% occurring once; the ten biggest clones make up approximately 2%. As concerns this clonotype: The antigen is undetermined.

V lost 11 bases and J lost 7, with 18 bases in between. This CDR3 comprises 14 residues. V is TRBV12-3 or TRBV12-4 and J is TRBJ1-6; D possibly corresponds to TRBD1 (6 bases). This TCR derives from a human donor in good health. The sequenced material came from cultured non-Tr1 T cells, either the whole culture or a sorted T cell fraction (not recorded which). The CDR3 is CAEPPTGQNSPLHF. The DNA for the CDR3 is TGTGCCGAGCCCCCAACGGGACAAAATTCACCCCTCCACTTT.